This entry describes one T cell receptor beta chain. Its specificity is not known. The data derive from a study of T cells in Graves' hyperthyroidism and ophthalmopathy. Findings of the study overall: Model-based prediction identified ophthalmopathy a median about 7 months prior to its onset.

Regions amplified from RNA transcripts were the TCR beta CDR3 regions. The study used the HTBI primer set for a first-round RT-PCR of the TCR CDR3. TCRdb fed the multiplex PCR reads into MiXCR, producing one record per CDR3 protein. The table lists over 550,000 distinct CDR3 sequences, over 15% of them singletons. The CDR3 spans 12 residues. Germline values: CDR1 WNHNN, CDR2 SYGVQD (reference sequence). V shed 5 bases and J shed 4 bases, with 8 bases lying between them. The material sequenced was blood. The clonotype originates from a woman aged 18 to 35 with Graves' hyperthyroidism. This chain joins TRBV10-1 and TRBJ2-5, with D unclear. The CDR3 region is CASSRSRETQYF. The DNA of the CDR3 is TGCGCCAGCAGTCGGTCAAGAGAGACCCAGTACTTC.